Below, 10 T cell receptor beta chains from the same sample are listed, as sequenced in a study of identifying expanded T cells in peripheral blood. Using immunoSEQ multiplex PCR, the repertoire was profiled, and TCRdb retains in-frame clones only, with some absent. Of around 100,000 clones listed, over 80% were seen once; the top ten hold approximately 6%. The sequencing input was blood. These receptor sequences come from a person aged 18 to 70 in good health.

The V and J genes are TRBV29-1 and TRBJ1-1; D is ambiguous. This CDR3 has 11 amino acids. Germline assignment: CDR1 SQVTM and CDR2 ANQGSEA. Between the trimmed V and J ends, which lost 6 bases and 1 base, there was a span of 6 bases. CDR3 nucleotide sequence: TGCAGCGTAACGCAGAACACTGAAGCTTTCTTT. Protein: CSVTQNTEAFF. The full variable domain, completed using reference TRBV29-1 and TRBJ1-1, is SAVISQKPSRDICQRGTSLTIQCQVDSQVTMMFWYRQQPGQSLTLIATANQGSEATYESGFVIDKFPISRPNLTFSTLTVSNMSPEDSSIYLCSVTQNTEAFFGQGTRLTVV.

The chain employs TRBV6-1 and TRBJ1-2; weak D call: TRBD1 (5 bases). CDR3 length: 14 amino acids. Germline V gene lookup returns CDR1 MNHNS and CDR2 SASEGT. V was trimmed by 2 bases and J by 8 bases, leaving 15 bases between them. CDR3 bases: TGTGCCAGCAGTGAAAGGGGAGGGACCAGGGGCTACACCTTC. It is translated as CASSERGGTRGYTF.

The CDR3 loop reads CASSPSSGPPTETQYF. DNA for the CDR3: TGTGCCAGCTCACCAAGCTCGGGACCCCCGACGGAGACCCAGTACTTC. The V and J genes are TRBV18 and TRBJ2-5; D tentatively fits TRBD1 or TRBD2 (5 bases each). Germline V gene data show CDR1 as KGHSH and CDR2 as LQKENI. The CDR3 sequence is 16 residues long. Trimming pared 2 bases from V and 5 bases from J, leaving 18 bases between.

The rearrangement joins TRBV20-1 to TRBJ1-3; D gene ambiguous. The germline V gene encodes CDR1 DFQATT and CDR2 SNEGSKA (reference sequence). The CDR3 is 11 amino acids. Deletions cut 5 bases from V and 4 bases from J, with 6 bases between. The CDR3: CSAPVGNTIYF. CDR3 in DNA: TGCAGTGCTCCAGTAGGAAACACCATATATTTT.

The chain recombines TRBV9 with TRBJ2-1, with D possibly TRBD2 on 5 matching bases. V lost 2 bases and J lost 0, with 9 bases in between. Looked up from germline, CDR1 is SGDLS and CDR2 is YYNGEE. The CDR3 contains 15 residues. The CDR3 loop is CASSVRAGSYNEQFF. The CDR3 nucleotides are TGTGCCAGCAGCGTGAGGGCTGGCTCCTACAATGAGCAGTTCTTC.

This rearrangement joins TRBV4-2 to TRBJ1-1; 11 bases agree with TRBD1. Germline lookup yields CDR1 LGHNA and CDR2 YNFKEQ. The CDR3 spans 15 residues. V shed 3 bases, J shed 11 bases, and the junction held 11 bases outside the gene matches. CDR3: CASSQWTGGELRAFF. DNA of the CDR3: TGTGCCAGCAGCCAGTGGACAGGGGGCGAACTAAGGGCTTTCTTT.

This rearrangement joins TRBV18 to TRBJ1-1; a possible D gene is TRBD1 (5 bases). V was cut by 0 bases and J by 9 bases, with 14 bases left in between. The CDR3 runs 14 residues. Looked up from germline, CDR1 is KGHSH and CDR2 is LQKENI. CDR3 nucleotides: TGTGCCAGCTCACCACCGGTAGGGGTAGGAAAAGCTTTCTTT. This codes for CASSPPVGVGKAFF.

The gene calls are TRBV18 and TRBJ1-2; D possibly corresponds to TRBD1 (5 bases). The CDR3 consists of 16 residues. Trimming pared 5 bases from V and 5 bases from J, leaving 21 bases between. CDR1 and CDR2 (germline): KGHSH, LQKENI. DNA of the CDR3: TGTGCCAGCTCATCAGACGAAGGGGCTTGGGGATATGGCTACACCTTC. Translation: CASSSDEGAWGYGYTF.

This chain connects TRBV27 to TRBJ2-3; D may be TRBD1 (6 bases). The CDR3 is 17 residues long. Trimming took 7 bases from V and 2 from J, leaving 22 bases between them. Germline values: CDR1 MNHEY, CDR2 SMNVEV (reference sequence). The CDR3 loop reads CASIATMGQLFTDTQYF. In DNA, the CDR3 is TGTGCCAGCATCGCGACGATGGGACAACTCTTCACAGATACGCAGTATTTT.

The genes are TRBV14 and TRBJ2-2, with D hard to call. The germline CDR1 and CDR2 sequences are SGHDN and FVKESK. This CDR3 comprises 14 residues. V was trimmed by 10 bases and J by 7 bases, leaving 19 bases between them. Written as DNA, the CDR3 is TGTGCCACCTCCTCGGGCGCTCGCGACGGGGAGCTGTTTTTT. Translated, it gives CATSSGARDGELFF.